This T cell receptor beta chain came from a study of follicular helper T cells after annual influenza vaccination. Study summary: Some donors were sampled over the 2013-2014, 2014-2015 and 2015-2016 vaccinations.

A word on this clone: Its antigen remains unknown. This specimen includes other DNA sequences encoding the same CDR3.

Time point given: 2014-2015 season, pre-vaccination. Between about 40 and 110 mL of blood was drawn per time point. General study findings and limits: Each annual vaccination recalled recurring oligoclonal ICOS+CD38+ cTfh clonotypes. Undersampling of larger non-cTfh compartments could not be excluded.

Here immunoSEQ multiplex PCR was the method, and the copy in TCRdb shows in-frame clones only, minus some. The table shows 10,000 or so clones, with over 65% occurring only once. Germline CDR1 is MDHEN and CDR2 is SYDVKM. There are 13 residues in the CDR3. V was clipped by 4 bases and J by 2 bases, with 6 bases between them. The sample in question was CXCR5- memory CD4+ T cells sorted from blood, obtained on the day of influenza vaccination. This clonotype was sampled from an adult who received the influenza vaccine. The chain combines TRBV28 with TRBJ1-5; no clear D. CDR3 region: CASSSSGNQPQHF. CDR3 DNA sequence: TGTGCCAGCAGTTCCTCAGGCAATCAGCCCCAGCATTTT.